The 5 T cell receptor beta chains below were found in one sample sequenced in a study of T cells in Graves' hyperthyroidism and ophthalmopathy. TCR beta CDR3 region amplification was performed from RNA transcripts. Initially, a first-round RT-PCR of the TCR CDR3 employed the HTBI primer set. TCRdb reanalysed the multiplex PCR reads using MiXCR and keeps one entry per CDR3 protein. The sample records more than 300,000 distinct CDR3 sequences, approximately 13% being singletons. Material: blood. Source of these receptors: a woman under 30 with Graves' hyperthyroidism.

The sample holds many counts of this clonotype. J is TRBJ1-3 and V is TRBV6-1; 7 bases are shared with TRBD1. Germline V gene data show CDR1 as MNHNS and CDR2 as SASEGT. This CDR3 region has 14 residues. V lost 6 bases to trimming and J lost 0 bases; unmatched junction nucleotides: 2. The CDR3 is CASRDRFSGNTIYF. CDR3 coding DNA: TGTGCCAGCAGGGACAGGTTCTCTGGAAACACCATATATTTT.

Ten or more counts support this clonotype. The V call is TRBV28, the J call TRBJ2-7; TRBD2 matches at 10 bases. CDR3 length equals 16 residues. The germline V gene has CDR1 MDHEN and CDR2 SYDVKM. Unmatched junction bases numbered 7, after V lost 3 bases and J lost 2 bases. CDR3: CASSFLLSGGAYEQYF. CDR3 coding DNA: TGTGCCAGCAGTTTCCTCCTCAGCGGGGGGGCCTACGAGCAGTACTTC. Supplemented by reference TRBV28 and TRBJ2-7, the full variable domain reads DVKVTQSSRYLVKRTGEKVFLECVQDMDHENMFWYRQDPGLGLRLIYFSYDVKMKEKGDIPEGYSVSREKKERFSLILESASTNQTSMYLCASSFLLSGGAYEQYFGPGTRLTVT.

This clonotype was recorded many times. This chain connects TRBV12-3 or TRBV12-4 to TRBJ2-1; TRBD2 might be the D (5 bases). V lost 3 bases, J lost 6 bases, and 12 bases lay in between. The CDR3 covers 14 residues. Here the CDR3 reads CASSFGLALNEQFF. Written as DNA, the CDR3 is TGTGCCAGCAGTTTTGGCCTAGCCCTCAATGAGCAGTTCTTC.

This clonotype has at least ten counts. The rearrangement uses TRBV28 and TRBJ2-1, with D hard to call. The V gene's germline CDR1 is MDHEN and CDR2 SYDVKM. This CDR3 region has 14 residues. Trimming left V 5 bases short and J 8 bases short, with 16 bases between. The CDR3 here is CASSSRRVFDEQFF. The CDR3 DNA sequence: TGTGCCAGCAGTAGCCGACGGGTTTTCGATGAGCAGTTCTTC.

This clonotype was counted a few times. The chain has TRBV14 and TRBJ2-3; 8 bases fit TRBD2. V was pared by 4 bases and J by 2 bases, with 5 bases of the junction left unmatched. This CDR3 has 15 residues. Germline lookup yields CDR1 SGHDN and CDR2 FVKESK. CDR3 nucleotides: TGTGCCAGCAGCCTTATAGCGGGACTCACAGATACGCAGTATTTT. It is translated as CASSLIAGLTDTQYF.